This T cell receptor (beta chain) was profiled in a study of human CD8 memory T cell subsets. General study results and limits: The overlap between stem-like memory and precursor exhausted T cell repertoires was minimal. Chao1 estimates hinted that stem-like memory T cells outstripped precursor exhausted T cells in diversity.

A UMI-labeled 5' RACE approach was the method that produced the TCR beta libraries. Original processing notes: Across the sequenced material, each individual TCR beta library was found to contain somewhere between about 2,900 and 18,000 functional CDR3 beta clonotypes. Each CDR3 protein gets one entry in TCRdb, which reprocessed the 5' RACE reads and gives no DNA. TCRdb, not the authors, supplied the V and J calls. Reported are about 5,500 distinct CDR3 sequences; the ten largest clones contain about 17%. Germline CDR1 is ENHRY and CDR2 is SYGVKD. This CDR3 has 15 amino acids. Turning to this clonotype: What it binds is unknown.

What was sequenced was CD8+ T cells from PBMCs. The clonotype originates from a human donor in good health. J is TRBJ2-7 and V is TRBV10-3; without DNA, the TCRdb call of TRBD1 cannot be checked. The CDR3 loop is CAISSSGTGHNEQYF.